This note documents a single T cell receptor beta chain sequence. Its antigen remains unidentified. The record originates from a study of OX40 agonist ivuxolimab in advanced cancers. Whole-study context: The patients' treatment was ivuxolimab, an agonistic anti-OX40 (CD134) antibody. Study results and limitations: Clonal expansion in partial responders at 0.1-3.0 mg/kg ranked among the lowest.

The protocol was immunoSEQ multiplex PCR, while the TCRdb copy is restricted to in-frame clones and leaves out a portion. The data contain approximately 76,000 clones, 93% of them singletons. This CDR3 spans 16 amino acids. From germline, CDR1 is MNHEY and CDR2 SMNVEV (reference sequence). The ends were cut back, 5 bases at V and 2 bases at J, with 16 bases in the middle. The input for sequencing was CD4+ or CD8+ T cells sorted from blood, taken in a trial of the OX40 agonist ivuxolimab. This TCR was sampled from an adult with an advanced solid tumor such as melanoma, head and neck, liver or kidney cancer. This rearrangement joins TRBV27 to TRBJ2-1; weak D call: TRBD1 (6 bases). CDR3 residues: CASSPTGVRTYNEQFF. In DNA, the CDR3 is TGTGCCAGCAGTCCGACAGGAGTCAGGACCTACAATGAGCAGTTCTTC.